The 19 T cell receptor beta chains in this list originate from one sample, sequenced in a study of blood T cell repertoires in COVID-19. The table came from immunoSEQ multiplex PCR; TCRdb's copy has only in-frame clones and leaves some out. The sample has about 250,000 clones; more than 75% are singletons. What was sequenced was peripheral blood. The receptors come from a woman older than 75 with COVID-19, enrolled during active disease.

This clone was observed a few times. Other nucleotide sequences in the sample specify the same CDR3. The chain uses TRBV5-1 and TRBJ2-7; TRBD2 matches 7 bases. The CDR3 loop spans 14 amino acids. Germline V gene lookup returns CDR1 SGHRS and CDR2 YFSETQ. V gave up 2 bases and J gave up 1 base; unmatched junction bases: 3. The CDR3 coding sequence is TGCGCCAGCAGCTTATCGGGGGGATCCTACGAGCAGTACTTC. Protein: CASSLSGGSYEQYF.

The chain couples TRBV10-3 to TRBJ2-3; 7 nucleotides match TRBD1. CDR1 and CDR2 (germline): ENHRY, SYGVKD. The ends lost 8 bases at V and 2 bases at J; junction bases unmatched: 7. This CDR3 has 14 amino acids. The CDR3 loop reads CAIGKGGSTDTQYF. The CDR3, as DNA: TGTGCCATCGGGAAAGGGGGCTCCACAGATACGCAGTATTTT.

The rearrangement links TRBV2 to TRBJ1-1; 9 nucleotides match TRBD1. Per germline, CDR1 SNHLY and CDR2 FYNNEI. The CDR3 covers 14 residues. J gave up 1 base and V 6 bases, and 3 bases lay outside the gene matches. The CDR3 is CASRGQGGNTEAFF. CDR3 DNA sequence: TGTGCCAGCAGGGGACAGGGAGGGAACACTGAAGCTTTCTTT.

The chain combines TRBV5-4 with TRBJ2-1; D is unresolved. CDR1 and CDR2 from the germline V gene are SGHNT and YYREEE (reference sequence). This CDR3 is 16 amino acids long. V lost 4 bases and J 10 bases, leaving 24 bases between the germline ends. CDR3 protein: CASSLMTATASQEQFF. CDR3 bases: TGTGCCAGCAGCCTCATGACTGCGACCGCTTCACAAGAGCAGTTCTTC.

This chain connects TRBV6-5 to TRBJ1-4; possibly TRBD1 for D (5 bases). Looked up from germline, CDR1 is MNHEY and CDR2 is SVGAGI. This CDR3 comprises 14 residues. Trimming took off 5 bases at V and 11 bases at J, with 18 bases between the two ends. CDR3 loop: CASSRGLQDEKLFF. CDR3 coding DNA: TGTGCCAGCAGTCGGGGACTACAGGACGAGAAACTGTTTTTT.

The CDR3, as DNA: TGCGCCAGCAGCTTGAATAACGGGGAGCTGTTTTTT. It specifies CASSLNNGELFF. The V and J genes are TRBV5-1 and TRBJ2-2, with D uncertain. This CDR3 is built from 12 residues. Deletions cut 1 base from V and 7 bases from J, with 5 bases between. Germline V gene data show CDR1 as SGHRS and CDR2 as YFSETQ.

V is TRBV21-1 and J is TRBJ2-5; TRBD2 is taken as the D call from the table, unchecked against the DNA. TRBV21-1 is a pseudogene segment. The CDR3 contains 18 residues. The CDR3 sequence is CASSKEVAGGWYQETQYF. Written as DNA, the CDR3 is TGTGCCAGCAGCAAAGAAGTAGCGGGGGGCTGGTACCAAGAGACCCAGTACTTC.

J is TRBJ2-7 and V is TRBV5-1; D may be TRBD1 (6 bases). Trimming pared 4 bases from V and 2 bases from J, leaving 13 bases between. From germline, CDR1 is SGHRS and CDR2 YFSETQ. CDR3 length: 14 residues. The chain's CDR3 is CASSLDRLAYEQYF. CDR3 nucleotides: TGCGCCAGCAGCCTAGACAGGTTAGCCTACGAGCAGTACTTC.

The V call is TRBV19, the J call TRBJ1-5; D ambiguous. This CDR3 contains 17 residues. Between the trimmed V and J ends, which lost 1 base and 0 bases, there was a span of 13 bases. Germline lookup yields CDR1 LNHDA and CDR2 SQIVND (reference sequence). CDR3 protein: CASSIASVSYSNQPQHF. Here the CDR3 DNA reads TGTGCCAGTAGTATAGCGTCAGTATCGTATAGCAATCAGCCCCAGCATTTT.

The rearrangement links TRBV3-1 (or the pseudogene TRBV3-2) to TRBJ1-2; 7 nucleotides line up with TRBD1. The V segment lost 0 bases and the J segment 4 bases; nucleotides outside the gene matches: 8. Germline V gene data show CDR1 as LGHDT and CDR2 as YNNKEL (reference sequence). This CDR3 spans 16 amino acids. This CDR3 reads CASSQDQGQRPYGYTF. The CDR3 DNA sequence: TGTGCCAGCAGCCAAGATCAGGGACAGCGCCCCTATGGCTACACCTTC.

The chain combines TRBV18 with TRBJ1-1; TRBD1 might be the D (5 bases). Trimming left V 6 bases short and J 5 bases short, with 13 bases between. The germline V gene encodes CDR1 KGHSH and CDR2 LQKENI. The CDR3 length is 13 residues. The CDR3, as DNA: TGTGCCAGCTCGGCGGTGGGGCGGACTGAAGCTTTCTTT. This sequence encodes CASSAVGRTEAFF.

The V and J genes are TRBV30 and TRBJ2-7, with a weak D call TRBD2 (6 bases). There are 12 residues in the CDR3. Trimming left V 2 bases short and J 6 bases short, with 11 bases between. Germline V gene lookup returns CDR1 GTSNPN and CDR2 SVGIG (reference sequence). This CDR3 reads CAWSQGRSEQYF. CDR3 nucleotide sequence: TGTGCCTGGAGTCAAGGGAGGTCCGAGCAGTACTTC.

The chain employs TRBV29-1 and TRBJ1-2; unclear D gene. V dropped 7 bases and J dropped 0 bases, with 9 bases sitting between them. CDR1 and CDR2 (germline): SQVTM, ANQGSEA. There are 12 residues in the CDR3. The CDR3 bases are TGCAGCGCCATGAGCCCTAACTATGGCTACACCTTC. This encodes CSAMSPNYGYTF.

The chain recombines TRBV18 with TRBJ1-1; 11 bases agree with TRBD1. The CDR3 runs to 14 residues. With 3 bases clipped from V and 4 bases from J, the junction kept 1 base outside the gene matches. CDR1 is KGHSH and CDR2 is LQKENI in the germline V gene. CDR3 nucleotides: TGTGCCAGCTCACCCGGGACAGGGGGCACTGAAGCTTTCTTT. Amino acids: CASSPGTGGTEAFF.

This chain connects TRBV7-9 to TRBJ1-3, with unresolved D. Trimming took off 4 bases at V and 8 bases at J, with 9 bases between the two ends. The CDR3 is 12 residues long. Germline CDR1 and CDR2: SEHNR and FQNEAQ (reference sequence). CDR3 amino acids: CASSSARDTIYF. The CDR3 DNA follows: TGTGCCAGCAGCTCTGCCCGGGACACCATATATTTT.

The chain couples TRBV6-5 to TRBJ2-5; 11 positions match TRBD2. From germline, CDR1 is MNHEY and CDR2 SVGAGI. V was pared by 0 bases and J by 5 bases, with 5 bases of the junction left unmatched. The CDR3 loop spans 16 amino acids. The CDR3 reads CASSYSPGLAVETQYF. In DNA form, the CDR3 reads TGTGCCAGCAGTTACTCACCGGGACTAGCGGTGGAGACCCAGTACTTC.

J is TRBJ1-6 and V is TRBV14; unclear D gene. The V and J ends lost 0 bases and 14 bases respectively, with 14 bases between them. Germline V gene sequence: CDR1 SGHDN, CDR2 FVKESK. There are 14 residues in the CDR3. The CDR3 bases are TGTGCCAGCAGCCAAGAAGGAGGGTCTCGAGCCCTCCACTTT. It is translated as CASSQEGGSRALHF.

J is TRBJ2-1 and V is TRBV7-9, with TRBD2 matching over 10 bases. J lost 4 bases, V lost 4 bases, and 4 bases had no gene match. CDR1 and CDR2 from the germline V gene are SEHNR and FQNEAQ (reference sequence). CDR3 length: 15 residues. Here the CDR3 DNA reads TGTGCCAGCAGCTCACTAGCGGGGATTTACAATGAGCAGTTCTTC. It codes for CASSSLAGIYNEQFF.

J is TRBJ2-3 and V is TRBV21-1; TRBD2 is taken as the D call from the table, unchecked against the DNA. TRBV21-1 is a listed pseudogene. There are 18 residues in the CDR3. The CDR3 region is CASSKGAGFYPHTDTQYF. In nucleotides, the CDR3 is TGTGCCAGCAGCAAAGGAGCGGGGTTTTACCCCCACACAGATACGCAGTATTTT.